The clone carrying this T cell receptor beta chain was seen ten or more times. No antigen is known for it. Quantitative molecular-barcoded 5'-RACE generated the TCR beta libraries. TCRdb re-called the 5' RACE reads through MiXCR, storing one row per CDR3 protein. The sample has 150,000 or so distinct CDR3 sequences; 11% are singletons. CDR1 is LNHNV, CDR2 YYDKDF, per germline (reference sequence). V lost 8 bases and J lost 4, with 15 bases in between. There are 14 residues in the CDR3. This specimen comes from a study of CD8 T cells in ankylosing spondylitis. Study-level results: Significant enrichment of disease-linked clones was reportedly seen in matched ankylosing spondylitis synovial fluid. Reports of some motif variants in reactive arthritis synovial fluid and blood predate this one. Among TCR beta sequences, a motif of about 8 highly homologous variants appeared characteristic of ankylosing spondylitis blood.

V usage is TRBV15 and J usage is TRBJ1-3; possibly TRBD1 for D (5 bases). This receptor was identified in a male donor with ankylosing spondylitis or in good health (not recorded which). Source material: blood, either unsorted or a sorted T cell fraction (not recorded which). This chain's CDR3 is CATFPGFGGNTIYF. CDR3 coding DNA: TGTGCCACCTTTCCAGGGTTCGGCGGAAACACCATATATTTT. The full variable domain, its missing parts supplied by reference TRBV15 and TRBJ1-3, is DAMVIQNPRYQVTQFGKPVTLSCSQTLNHNVMYWYQQKSSQAPKLLFHYYDKDFNNEADTPDNFQSRRPNTSFCFLDIRSPGLGDTAMYLCATFPGFGGNTIYFGEGSWLTVV.